The 23 T cell receptor beta chains presented below share a single source sample, sequenced in a study of long-term antiretroviral therapy in people with HIV. The assay, immunoSEQ v3.0, was run at survey level. TCRdb keeps only in-frame clones here, not all; method: immunoSEQ multiplex PCR. The sample has some 16,000 clones, 80% to 90% seen once. The sequenced sample was unsorted PBMCs, obtained 0.5 years after starting antiretroviral therapy. The receptors shown here come from a middle-aged woman with HIV.

The genes are TRBV5-1 and TRBJ2-1; TRBD2 aligns across 13 bases. Germline lookup yields CDR1 SGHRS and CDR2 YFSETQ. The CDR3 length is 15 residues. V lost 0 bases, J lost 8 bases, and 2 bases stayed unmatched. The CDR3 nucleotides are TGCGCCAGCAGCTTGGAACTAGCGGGAGGGTATGAGCAGTTCTTC. This sequence encodes CASSLELAGGYEQFF. The whole variable domain, remainder taken from reference TRBV5-1 and TRBJ2-1, is KAGVTQTPRYLIKTRGQQVTLSCSPISGHRSVSWYQQTPGQGLQFLFEYFSETQRNKGNFPGRFSGRQFSNSRSEMNVSTLELGDSALYLCASSLELAGGYEQFFGPGTRLTVL.

The rearrangement joins TRBV30 to TRBJ2-5; the match to TRBD2 covers 11 bases. The length of the CDR3 is 21 residues. J was trimmed by 0 bases and V by 0 bases; bases with no gene match: 18. Germline assignment: CDR1 GTSNPN and CDR2 SVGIG (reference sequence). This chain's CDR3 is CAWSVPTRGAEGLADQETQYF. In DNA, the CDR3 is TGTGCCTGGAGTGTACCGACTCGCGGGGCGGAGGGACTAGCGGACCAAGAGACCCAGTACTTC. The full variable domain, with the rest looked up from reference TRBV30 and TRBJ2-5, is SQTIHQWPATLVQPVGSPLSLECTVEGTSNPNLYWYRQAAGRGLQLLFYSVGIGQISSEVPQNLSASRPQDRQFILSSKKLLLSDSGFYLCAWSVPTRGAEGLADQETQYFGPGTRLLVL.

This chain uses TRBV29-1 with TRBJ2-6, with no clear D. Germline CDR1 and CDR2: SQVTM and ANQGSEA. V was pared by 4 bases and J by 0 bases, with 1 base between. The CDR3 covers 12 residues. In nucleotides, the CDR3 is TGCAGCGTTGCCTCTGGGGCCAACGTCCTGACTTTC. Translating gives CSVASGANVLTF.

This clone is labeled medium-sized. The genes are TRBV7-9 and TRBJ2-1; 13 bases line up with TRBD2. This CDR3 region has 14 residues. The J segment lost 9 bases and the V segment lost 3 bases, leaving 2 bases of the junction unmatched. The germline CDR1 and CDR2 sequences are SEHNR and FQNEAQ (reference sequence). The CDR3 DNA follows: TGTGCCAGCAGCTTGGGACTAGCGGGATTTGAGCAGTTCTTC. This codes for CASSLGLAGFEQFF.

This sequence joins TRBV21-1 and TRBJ2-1; the DNA was not compared with TRBD2, the D call given in the table. TRBV21-1 is a pseudogene segment. This CDR3 spans 15 amino acids. Here the CDR3 DNA reads TGTGCCAGCAGCAAACTAGCGGGATGCTGCAATGAGCAGTTCTTC. It is translated as CASSKLAGCCNEQFF.

The CDR3 coding sequence is TGTGCCAGCAGCTGGCCCGGGACAGGGATTTACGAGCAGTACTTC. It specifies CASSWPGTGIYEQYF. The chain joins TRBV5-4 to TRBJ2-7; 9 bases agree with TRBD1. V was pared by 3 bases and J by 4 bases, with 8 bases of the junction left unmatched. Germline CDR1 SGHNT, CDR2 YYREEE (reference sequence). The CDR3 sequence is 15 residues long.

The J gene is TRBJ1-1, the V gene TRBV7-9, with D tentatively TRBD1 (5 bases). The germline V and J ends were trimmed by 1 base and 5 bases, with 14 bases remaining between them. This CDR3 region has 15 residues. Germline CDR1 reads SEHNR; CDR2 reads FQNEAQ (reference sequence). This chain's CDR3 is CASSLVYQGGTEAFF. Here the CDR3 DNA reads TGTGCCAGCAGCTTAGTCTACCAGGGAGGAACTGAAGCTTTCTTT.

The V and J genes are TRBV29-1 and TRBJ2-5; no reliable D call. Deletions cut 5 bases from V and 0 bases from J, with 1 base between. The CDR3 runs to 10 residues. Germline CDR1 and CDR2: SQVTM and ANQGSEA. For the CDR3, the DNA is TGCAGCGTTCACCAAGAGACCCAGTACTTC. This translates into CSVHQETQYF.

J is TRBJ2-7 and V is TRBV9; weak D call: TRBD2 (5 bases). Germline CDR1 SGDLS, CDR2 YYNGEE. This CDR3 has 13 amino acids. Trimming pared 0 bases from V and 5 bases from J, leaving 9 bases between. CDR3 sequence reads: CASSVVGGDEQYF. DNA of the CDR3: TGTGCCAGCAGCGTAGTCGGAGGAGACGAGCAGTACTTC.

The chain carries TRBV2 and TRBJ2-1; perhaps TRBD2 as D (7 bases). Germline V gene lookup returns CDR1 SNHLY and CDR2 FYNNEI. The V and J ends lost 7 bases and 4 bases respectively, with 26 bases between them. The CDR3 length is 18 residues. The CDR3 reads CASTKSKGGGGPYNEQFF. For the CDR3, the DNA is TGTGCCAGCACTAAATCGAAGGGGGGAGGGGGACCTTACAATGAGCAGTTCTTC.

Of note for this clone: Its ends do not fully match the called genes, so a read error is possible. The chain couples TRBV11-2 to TRBJ2-2; 11 nucleotides agree with TRBD2. The V gene's germline CDR1 is SGHAT and CDR2 FQNNGV. The CDR3 runs 13 residues. Here the CDR3 reads CASSLDPSGRTIF. The DNA for the CDR3 is TGTGCCAGCAGCTTAGACCCTAGCGGGAGGACGATTTTT.

The gene calls are TRBV28 and TRBJ1-3, with 12 bases fitting TRBD1. V trimming: 7 bases; J trimming: 0 bases; junction bases outside the gene matches: 7. The CDR3 extends over 17 amino acids. CDR1 is MDHEN and CDR2 is SYDVKM in the germline V gene. DNA for the CDR3: TGTGCCAGCAACAAACCGGGACAGGGGGCCTCTGGAAACACCATATATTTT. Encoded protein: CASNKPGQGASGNTIYF.

This chain links TRBV5-6 with TRBJ2-2; TRBD1 matches at 10 bases. The CDR3 totals 16 residues. The junction had 0 bases not matched to a gene; V was cut back by 0 bases and J by 1 base. In germline, CDR1 is SGHDT, CDR2 YYEEEE. The CDR3, as DNA: TGTGCCAGCAGCTTGGGGGACAGGGGGAACACCGGGGAGCTGTTTTTT. It specifies CASSLGDRGNTGELFF.

The genes are TRBV10-3 and TRBJ1-1, with D possibly TRBD1 on 5 matching bases. V lost 2 bases to trimming and J lost 6 bases, with 7 bases between them. The CDR3 contains 12 residues. Germline loops: CDR1 ENHRY, CDR2 SYGVKD. The chain's CDR3 is CAISEGGPEAFF. In nucleotides, the CDR3 is TGTGCCATCAGTGAGGGGGGTCCTGAAGCTTTCTTT.

Comments on this clone: At one of its ends the junction is not consistent with the germline gene, which may arise from a read error. The J gene is TRBJ2-3, the V gene TRBV7-9, with a possible D match to TRBD1 (5 bases). The CDR3 runs to 9 residues. CDR1 SEHNR and CDR2 FQNEAQ come from the germline V gene (reference sequence). The CDR3 DNA is TGTGCCAGCAGCTTTCAGGGTGATTTT. Translating gives CASSFQGDF.

The chain recombines TRBV27 with TRBJ2-5; 12 bases match TRBD2. This CDR3 spans 16 amino acids. CDR1 MNHEY and CDR2 SMNVEV come from the germline V gene (reference sequence). V lost 1 base to trimming and J lost 2 bases; unmatched junction nucleotides: 2. CDR3: CASSLLGTSGQETQYF. Here the CDR3 DNA reads TGTGCCAGCAGTTTATTGGGGACTAGCGGGCAAGAGACCCAGTACTTC.

The chain employs TRBV19 and TRBJ2-3; 8 positions agree with TRBD1. The V and J ends lost 4 bases and 4 bases, in that order; junction bases with no gene match: 7. The CDR3 spans 15 residues. Germline CDR1 LNHDA, CDR2 SQIVND (reference sequence). CDR3 residues: CASSTVDRAPDTQYF. CDR3 coding DNA: TGTGCCAGTAGTACCGTGGACAGGGCCCCAGATACGCAGTATTTT.

This clone occurred a few times. Other DNA sequences within the sample encode an identical CDR3. This chain joins TRBV7-9 and TRBJ1-5; D remains unclear. Germline V lookup: CDR1 SEHNR, CDR2 FQNEAQ (reference sequence). Trimming shortened V by 0 bases and J by 1 base, and 16 bases separated the two germline ends. This CDR3 region has 18 residues. The CDR3 here is CASSLAEWPLGSNQPQHF. Written as DNA, the CDR3 is TGTGCCAGCAGCTTAGCAGAATGGCCCCTGGGCAGCAATCAGCCCCAGCATTTT.

The genes are TRBV4-3 and TRBJ2-2; weak D call: TRBD2 (5 bases). Germline V gene data show CDR1 as LGHNA and CDR2 as YSLEER. V was pared by 1 base and J by 5 bases, with 8 bases between. CDR3 length: 14 amino acids. The CDR3 nucleotides read TGCGCCAGCAGCCAAGTCGAGGGTACCGGGGAGCTGTTTTTT. Its protein is CASSQVEGTGELFF.

The chain couples TRBV12-5 to TRBJ1-1, with D uncertain. The CDR3 loop spans 15 amino acids. The V end was cut by 6 bases, the J end by 1 base, with 15 bases between. Germline V lookup: CDR1 LGHNT, CDR2 FRNRAP. CDR3 region: CASGLRNGSNTEAFF. CDR3 DNA: TGTGCTAGTGGCCTTCGAAATGGATCGAACACTGAAGCTTTCTTT.

This chain links TRBV7-9 with TRBJ2-7; D might be TRBD1 (5 bases). This CDR3 has 18 residues. Germline values: CDR1 SEHNR, CDR2 FQNEAQ (reference sequence). With 1 base removed from V and 0 bases from J, the gap between germline ends came to 19 bases. CDR3: CASSLGWNVQGSSYEQYF. CDR3 coding DNA: TGTGCCAGCAGCTTAGGGTGGAATGTCCAGGGTAGCTCCTACGAGCAGTACTTC.

This chain links TRBV7-3 with TRBJ1-1; 8 nucleotides align to TRBD1. CDR1 SGHTA and CDR2 FQGTGA come from the germline V gene. This CDR3 region has 13 residues. The V segment lost 5 bases and the J segment 4 bases; nucleotides outside the gene matches: 3. The CDR3 nucleotides read TGTGCCAGCAGCACAGGGGGTAGCACTGAAGCTTTCTTT. Translated: CASSTGGSTEAFF. The whole variable domain, filled in from reference TRBV7-3 and TRBJ1-1, reads GAGVSQTPSNKVTEKGKYVELRCDPISGHTALYWYRQSLGQGPEFLIYFQGTGAADDSGLPNDRFFAVRPEGSVSTLKIQRTERGDSAVYLCASSTGGSTEAFFGQGTRLTVV.

The chain couples TRBV6-5 to TRBJ2-2, with 9 bases aligning to TRBD2. After removal of 6 bases from V and 5 bases from J, the junction contained 4 bases not matched to a gene. CDR1 is MNHEY and CDR2 is SVGAGI in the germline V gene. This CDR3 region has 14 residues. The CDR3 here is CASSGLARTGELFF. For the CDR3, the DNA is TGTGCCAGCAGCGGACTAGCGAGAACCGGGGAGCTGTTTTTT.